These 27 T cell receptor beta chains share one sample of origin, sequenced in a study of T cells in Graves' hyperthyroidism and ophthalmopathy. RNA transcripts provided the source from which TCR beta CDR3 regions were amplified. When the TCR CDR3 underwent first-round RT-PCR, the HTBI primer set was used. TCRdb reprocessed the multiplex PCR reads via MiXCR and lists one record per CDR3 protein. This table holds about 610,000 distinct CDR3 sequences, roughly 14% found once. The sequencing input was blood. The source of these receptors is a woman between 35 and 50 years old with Graves' ophthalmopathy.

This clonotype came up many times. V and J are TRBV6-2 or TRBV6-3 and TRBJ2-5; 8 bases line up with TRBD2. Per the germline V gene, CDR1 is MNHEY and CDR2 is SVGEGT. With V trimmed by 6 bases and J by 4 bases, 7 bases remained unmatched. The CDR3 extends over 14 amino acids. The CDR3 region has the DNA TGTGCCAGCAGCGTTAAGCGGGAGAGAGAGACCCAGTACTTC. Protein sequence: CASSVKRERETQYF.

This clonotype has more than one count but fewer than ten. This sequence joins TRBV6-2 or TRBV6-3 and TRBJ2-7; D might be TRBD2 (5 bases). The CDR3 covers 14 residues. The germline V and J ends were trimmed by 2 bases and 6 bases, with 14 bases remaining between them. Germline loops: CDR1 MNHEY, CDR2 SVGEGT. DNA for the CDR3: TGTGCCAGCAGTTACATCTTGGCGGGTCGCGAGCAGTACTTC. Amino acids: CASSYILAGREQYF.

This clonotype has a handful of counts. This rearrangement joins TRBV12-3 or TRBV12-4 to TRBJ1-1; D is ambiguous. Trimming shortened V by 6 bases and J by 7 bases, and 15 bases separated the two germline ends. There are 13 residues in the CDR3. The CDR3 region has the DNA TGTGCCAGCAGGCCTACAAGGTTGGGTGAAGCTTTCTTT. Translated: CASRPTRLGEAFF.

This clonotype was found a few times. The genes are TRBV19 and TRBJ2-7; no clear D. This CDR3 comprises 11 residues. Trimming cost V 3 bases and J 5 bases, with 5 bases left between them. CDR1 and CDR2 (germline): LNHDA, SQIVND (reference sequence). CDR3 nucleotide sequence: TGTGCCAGTAGTATGGCCCACGAGCAGTACTTC. This sequence encodes CASSMAHEQYF.

This clonotype was counted a few times. The chain uses TRBV4-2 and TRBJ2-5; 10 nucleotides align to TRBD2. The CDR3 consists of 16 residues. V shed 0 bases and J 5 bases; nucleotides not matched to a gene: 6. The germline V gene has CDR1 LGHNA and CDR2 YNFKEQ. The CDR3 loop is CASSQDGLAGVETQYF. DNA of the CDR3: TGTGCCAGCAGCCAAGATGGGCTAGCGGGAGTTGAGACCCAGTACTTC.

This clonotype was detected many times. The chain combines TRBV28 with TRBJ2-5; 7 nucleotides agree with TRBD1. The germline CDR1 and CDR2 sequences are MDHEN and SYDVKM. The CDR3 is 16 amino acids. Germline trimming cut 6 bases from V and 2 bases from J; bases unmatched to any gene: 12. The DNA of the CDR3 is TGTGCCAGCAGCCTAGGCCGGGACAGCGCACAAGAGACCCAGTACTTC. Translation gives CASSLGRDSAQETQYF. Full variable domain (missing parts from reference TRBV28 and TRBJ2-5): DVKVTQSSRYLVKRTGEKVFLECVQDMDHENMFWYRQDPGLGLRLIYFSYDVKMKEKGDIPEGYSVSREKKERFSLILESASTNQTSMYLCASSLGRDSAQETQYFGPGTRLLVL.

This clonotype appeared many times. This chain joins TRBV12-3 or TRBV12-4 and TRBJ2-7, with D tentatively TRBD1 (6 bases). CDR3 length equals 13 residues. V gave up 4 bases and J gave up 4 bases, with 11 bases separating them. CDR3: CASSWGTQYEQYF. The CDR3 nucleotides are TGTGCCAGCAGTTGGGGGACACAATACGAGCAGTACTTC.

The chain joins TRBV6-1 to TRBJ2-5; perhaps TRBD2 as D (6 bases). Germline V gene sequence: CDR1 MNHNS, CDR2 SASEGT. This CDR3 region has 13 residues. Trimming shortened V by 8 bases and J by 1 base, and 11 bases separated the two germline ends. In nucleotides, the CDR3 is TGTGCCAGCCATGGAGGGAGCCAAGAGACCCAGTACTTC. Its translation is CASHGGSQETQYF.

CDR3 residues: CASSQTSDGKETQYF. In DNA form, the CDR3 reads TGTGCCAGCAGCCAAACTAGCGATGGGAAAGAGACCCAGTACTTC. The genes are TRBV4-2 and TRBJ2-5; 7 bases are shared with TRBD2. The ends lost 2 bases at V and 3 bases at J; junction bases unmatched: 6. This CDR3 comprises 15 residues. Germline CDR1 and CDR2: LGHNA and YNFKEQ.

The V and J genes are TRBV12-3 or TRBV12-4 and TRBJ1-5; 8 nucleotides align to TRBD1. V trimming: 0 bases; J trimming: 7 bases; junction bases outside the gene matches: 2. The CDR3 sequence is 14 residues long. The CDR3: CASSLADRGQPQHF. DNA for the CDR3: TGTGCCAGCAGTTTAGCCGACAGGGGCCAGCCCCAGCATTTT.

This clonotype was seen a single time. The J gene is TRBJ2-7, the V gene TRBV4-3, with D hard to call. The CDR3 runs 13 residues. The V end was cut by 1 base, the J end by 5 bases, with 9 bases between. CDR1 is LGHNA, CDR2 YSLEER, per germline. This CDR3 reads CASSQVGFNEQYF. In DNA form, the CDR3 reads TGCGCCAGCAGCCAAGTGGGGTTTAACGAGCAGTACTTC.

The CDR3 nucleotides read TGCGCCAGCAGCCTTGGACTAGCGGGAGTCCGGGAGACCCAGTACTTC. It yields the protein CASSLGLAGVRETQYF. The chain recombines TRBV5-1 with TRBJ2-5; 13 bases fit TRBD2. Germline CDR1 SGHRS, CDR2 YFSETQ. V lost 4 bases and J lost 5; bases outside the gene matches: 8. The CDR3 totals 16 residues.

In its sample, this clonotype was seen many times. The chain joins TRBV30 to TRBJ1-3; no clear D gene. Per germline, CDR1 GTSNPN and CDR2 SVGIG (reference sequence). The CDR3 has 13 residues. The V and J ends lost 0 bases and 2 bases respectively, with 5 bases between them. The CDR3 region has the DNA TGTGCCTGGAGTGTGGGCACTGGAAACACCATATATTTT. It specifies CAWSVGTGNTIYF.

This clonotype was observed many times. The chain combines TRBV7-9 with TRBJ1-2; the D is unclear. V lost 0 bases and J lost 4, with 12 bases in between. Germline V CDR1 and CDR2: SEHNR, FQNEAQ (reference sequence). This CDR3 has 15 amino acids. The CDR3 bases are TGTGCCAGCAGCTTAGCGGCGGACCAGAGCTATGGCTACACCTTC. Translation gives CASSLAADQSYGYTF.

This clonotype was counted at least ten times. V is TRBV28 and J is TRBJ1-1; D is perhaps TRBD1 (6 bases). Deletions cut 1 base from V and 1 base from J, with 19 bases between. This CDR3 comprises 18 residues. Germline V CDR1 and CDR2: MDHEN, SYDVKM. The CDR3 protein is CASSLSENPGAENTEAFF. CDR3 coding DNA: TGTGCCAGCAGTTTATCGGAGAACCCAGGGGCGGAGAACACTGAAGCTTTCTTT.

This clonotype showed up many times. The genes are TRBV28 and TRBJ2-7; possibly TRBD1 for D (6 bases). The CDR3 has 15 residues. The V gene's germline CDR1 is MDHEN and CDR2 SYDVKM. V lost 4 bases, J lost 7 bases, and 20 bases lay in between. The CDR3 reads CASSSPTMTGHEQYF. CDR3 bases: TGTGCCAGCAGTTCCCCAACCATGACAGGACATGAGCAGTACTTC.

This clonotype was seen once. This sequence joins TRBV6-1 and TRBJ2-5; 11 positions agree with TRBD1. The ends lost 5 bases at V and 4 bases at J; junction bases unmatched: 21. Germline CDR1 reads MNHNS; CDR2 reads SASEGT. This CDR3 is built from 20 residues. DNA of the CDR3: TGTGCCAGCAGTAAAGGAGTCCGTCGGACAGGGGGCCAGGGTGGAGAGACCCAGTACTTC. The encoded protein is CASSKGVRRTGGQGGETQYF.

This clonotype was detected many times. V is TRBV28 and J is TRBJ1-3; the D gene is possibly TRBD1 (6 bases). The CDR3 loop spans 16 amino acids. V was clipped by 5 bases and J by 0 bases, with 14 bases between them. Germline V gene data show CDR1 as MDHEN and CDR2 as SYDVKM. The CDR3 loop is CASSNPLGGSGNTIYF. Here the CDR3 DNA reads TGTGCCAGCAGTAACCCTCTAGGGGGCTCTGGAAACACCATATATTTT.

J is TRBJ2-2 and V is TRBV29-1; 10 bases align to TRBD2. CDR1 SQVTM and CDR2 ANQGSEA come from the germline V gene. This CDR3 region has 14 residues. Trimming took 5 bases from V and 3 from J; bases not matched to a gene: 3. CDR3 in DNA: TGCAGCGTTCGGCTAGCGGGAGACACCGGGGAGCTGTTTTTT. This encodes CSVRLAGDTGELFF.

This clonotype has a count of ten or more. The chain uses TRBV20-1 and TRBJ1-1; 10 positions match TRBD1. The V gene end was trimmed by 5 bases and the J gene end by 1 base; junction bases not matched to a gene: 4. Germline values: CDR1 DFQATT, CDR2 SNEGSKA (reference sequence). The CDR3 is 14 residues long. CDR3 DNA: TGCAGTGCTCGACAGGGGGCGCGGAACACTGAAGCTTTCTTT. This sequence encodes CSARQGARNTEAFF.

This clonotype came up a few times. DNA for the CDR3: TGTGCCAGCAGCCCCAGTGGGGGGGCAGGGGAGACCCAGTACTTC. Residues: CASSPSGGAGETQYF. This chain joins TRBV7-2 and TRBJ2-5; perhaps TRBD2 as D (7 bases). The V and J ends lost 5 bases and 5 bases respectively, with 18 bases between them. This CDR3 comprises 15 residues. The germline CDR1 and CDR2 sequences are SGHTA and FQGNSA. The full variable domain, rest sourced from reference TRBV7-2 and TRBJ2-5, is GAGVSQSPSNKVTEKGKDVELRCDPISGHTALYWYRQSLGQGLEFLIYFQGNSAPDKSGLPSDRFSAERTGGSVSTLTIQRTQQEDSAVYLCASSPSGGAGETQYFGPGTRLLVL.

Many counts were recorded for this clonotype. This chain uses TRBV7-2 with TRBJ2-7; 7 nucleotides align to TRBD2. The CDR3 totals 15 residues. J lost 3 bases, V lost 1 base, and 6 bases had no gene match. Germline loops: CDR1 SGHTA, CDR2 FQGNSA. CDR3 nucleotides: TGTGCCAGCAGCTTAGGGCTAGCGGAGTTCTACGAGCAGTACTTC. Its protein is CASSLGLAEFYEQYF. The entire variable domain, with the rest obtained from reference TRBV7-2 and TRBJ2-7, is as follows: GAGVSQSPSNKVTEKGKDVELRCDPISGHTALYWYRQSLGQGLEFLIYFQGNSAPDKSGLPSDRFSAERTGGSVSTLTIQRTQQEDSAVYLCASSLGLAEFYEQYFGPGTRLTVT.

The chain joins TRBV5-4 to TRBJ2-6; D gene ambiguous. Trimming took off 1 base at V and 0 bases at J, with 5 bases between the two ends. Per germline, CDR1 SGHNT and CDR2 YYREEE (reference sequence). This CDR3 is 15 amino acids long. The CDR3 is CASSLFPSGANVLTF. The CDR3 DNA follows: TGTGCCAGCAGCTTGTTCCCCTCTGGGGCCAACGTCCTGACTTTC. Based on the CDR3 plus reference TRBV5-4 and TRBJ2-6, the full variable domain is ETGVTQSPTHLIKTRGQQVTLRCSSQSGHNTVSWYQQALGQGPQFIFQYYREEENGRGNFPPRFSGLQFPNYSSELNVNALELDDSALYLCASSLFPSGANVLTFGAGSRLTVL.

This clonotype was recorded many times. The chain couples TRBV12-3 or TRBV12-4 to TRBJ2-6; a weak D match, TRBD1 (6 bases). The CDR3 has 17 residues. Trimming shortened V by 7 bases and J by 2 bases, and 18 bases separated the two germline ends. CDR3 nucleotide sequence: TGTGCCAGCACCTCTGGGGGCAAAGCAACTGGGGCCAACGTCCTGACTTTC. It translates to CASTSGGKATGANVLTF.

This clonotype has at least ten counts. The gene calls are TRBV10-3 and TRBJ2-7, with 11 bases aligning to TRBD2. The CDR3 covers 13 residues. CDR1 is ENHRY, CDR2 SYGVKD, per germline. J was trimmed by 3 bases and V by 7 bases; bases with no gene match: 2. CDR3: CAIKGTSGYEQYF. In DNA, the CDR3 is TGTGCCATCAAAGGGACTAGCGGCTACGAGCAGTACTTC.

This clonotype was counted only a few times. The genes are TRBV6-1 and TRBJ2-5; D is perhaps TRBD1 (5 bases). Trimming shortened V by 6 bases and J by 9 bases, and 14 bases separated the two germline ends. The CDR3 runs 12 residues. Per the germline V gene, CDR1 is MNHNS and CDR2 is SASEGT. The CDR3 reads CASSDAPRAQYF. CDR3 in DNA: TGTGCCAGCAGCGACGCTCCCAGGGCCCAGTACTTC.

The sample holds many counts of this clonotype. The chain joins TRBV6-5 to TRBJ2-7, with D tentatively TRBD1 (6 bases). V was cut by 6 bases and J by 1 base, with 13 bases left in between. The CDR3 contains 14 residues. Germline lookup yields CDR1 MNHEY and CDR2 SVGAGI. The chain's CDR3 is CASSLQQGSYEQYF. The CDR3 DNA follows: TGTGCCAGCAGCCTACAACAGGGATCCTACGAGCAGTACTTC.